Listed here are 23 T cell receptor beta chains from one sample, sequenced in a study of identifying expanded T cells in peripheral blood. The method was immunoSEQ multiplex PCR; TCRdb's version includes in-frame clones alone and lacks a portion of them. The sample lists 81,000 or so clones, 80% to 85% occurring once. The sample consisted of blood. These receptors originate from a person aged 18-70 years in good health.

The chain recombines TRBV11-2 with TRBJ1-2, with D hard to call. The V and J ends lost 5 bases and 5 bases respectively, with 12 bases between them. This CDR3 region has 13 residues. Germline CDR1 reads SGHAT; CDR2 reads FQNNGV. CDR3 sequence (DNA): TGTGCCAGCAGCACCGAGTGGAGATATGGCTACACCTTC. It translates to CASSTEWRYGYTF.

The V call is TRBV7-2, the J call TRBJ2-7; TRBD1 matches at 9 bases. Losses at the gene ends were 5 bases for V and 9 bases for J; bases not matched to a gene: 14. The CDR3 covers 15 residues. CDR1 and CDR2 from the germline V gene are SGHTA and FQGNSA. The CDR3 here is CASSPRTGDYVWQYF. CDR3 bases: TGTGCCAGCAGCCCGAGGACAGGGGATTACGTTTGGCAGTACTTC.

The chain has TRBV9 and TRBJ1-1, with D unclear. The CDR3 consists of 14 residues. Deletions cut 4 bases from V and 2 bases from J, with 12 bases between. CDR1 is SGDLS, CDR2 YYNGEE, per germline. CDR3 DNA sequence: TGTGCCAGCAGCCCTAGAGCTAGAAACACTGAAGCTTTCTTT. Translated: CASSPRARNTEAFF.

The V and J genes are TRBV28 and TRBJ1-2; 7 bases are shared with TRBD1. The CDR3 runs to 15 residues. The V gene end was trimmed by 3 bases and the J gene end by 2 bases; junction bases not matched to a gene: 6. The germline CDR1 and CDR2 sequences are MDHEN and SYDVKM. The CDR3 coding sequence is TGTGCCAGCAGTTTCCCGCCGACAGGGAACTATGGCTACACCTTC. It translates to CASSFPPTGNYGYTF.

The chain uses TRBV11-2 and TRBJ2-3; either TRBD1 or TRBD2 may fit D (6 bases each). This CDR3 comprises 16 residues. V lost 5 bases and J lost 15, with 30 bases in between. In germline, CDR1 is SGHAT, CDR2 FQNNGV. CDR3: CASSPDWTVLGGGDYF. In nucleotides, the CDR3 is TGTGCCAGCAGCCCCGATTGGACAGTTCTAGGCGGAGGGGATTATTTT.

The chain joins TRBV10-3 to TRBJ1-2, with D perhaps matching TRBD1 (6 bases). CDR3 length: 13 amino acids. Germline CDR1 and CDR2: ENHRY and SYGVKD. With 6 bases removed from V and 9 bases from J, the gap between germline ends came to 17 bases. CDR3 sequence (DNA): TGTGCCATCAGAGATATAGCAGGGGATAGCTACACCTTC. It codes for CAIRDIAGDSYTF.

This rearrangement joins TRBV5-4 to TRBJ2-7; 8 bases fit TRBD2. Looked up from germline, CDR1 is SGHNT and CDR2 is YYREEE (reference sequence). The CDR3 runs 15 residues. Trimming cost V 2 bases and J 1 base; bases outside gene matches: 5. CDR3 bases: TGTGCCAGCAGCTTAGTGAGCGGGGGATCCTACGAGCAGTACTTC. It yields the protein CASSLVSGGSYEQYF.

This chain joins TRBV28 and TRBJ2-5, with a tentative D call TRBD2 (6 bases). V was pared by 1 base and J by 1 base, with 10 bases between. The CDR3 length is 15 residues. CDR1 and CDR2 (germline): MDHEN, SYDVKM. The CDR3 bases are TGTGCCAGCAGTTTATTCGGCGGGGTCCAAGAGACCCAGTACTTC. Translation gives CASSLFGGVQETQYF.

The rearrangement uses TRBV27 and TRBJ2-7, with TRBD2 identical over 14 bases. Germline assignment: CDR1 MNHEY and CDR2 SMNVEV (reference sequence). V lost 5 bases and J lost 5; bases outside the gene matches: 8. CDR3 size: 16 residues. CDR3 loop: CASSLRTSGRRNEQYF. CDR3 nucleotide sequence: TGTGCCAGCAGTCTCCGGACTAGCGGGAGGCGGAACGAGCAGTACTTC.

CDR3 coding DNA: TGTGCCAGTAGTGCCGCCGAGAGAACTGAAGCTTTCTTT. Translation: CASSAAERTEAFF. This chain links TRBV19 with TRBJ1-1; D gene uncertain. The CDR3 loop spans 13 amino acids. V was shortened by 5 bases and J by 5 bases, with 12 bases between the two germline ends. Germline CDR1 is LNHDA and CDR2 is SQIVND (reference sequence).

The chain joins TRBV11-2 to TRBJ1-4; the D is unclear. The CDR3 has 17 residues. V was pared by 3 bases and J by 0 bases, with 14 bases between. CDR1 is SGHAT and CDR2 is FQNNGV in the germline V gene. The CDR3 bases are TGTGCCAGCAGCTTGGATACACCTACCTCAACTAATGAAAAACTGTTTTTT. Its translation: CASSLDTPTSTNEKLFF.

This chain uses TRBV5-6 with TRBJ1-1; tentatively, D is TRBD1 (6 bases). V was cut by 1 base and J by 3 bases, with 16 bases left in between. Germline values: CDR1 SGHDT, CDR2 YYEEEE. CDR3 length equals 16 residues. CDR3 bases: TGTGCCAGCAGCTTGTGGGGGCGGCAGGGACACACTGAAGCTTTCTTT. It codes for CASSLWGRQGHTEAFF.

This clone was seen a single time. This chain joins TRBV28 and TRBJ2-7; D assignment may be TRBD1 or TRBD2 (6 bases each). The CDR3 spans 14 residues. Germline V gene lookup returns CDR1 MDHEN and CDR2 SYDVKM. The V gene lost 6 bases and the J gene lost 3 bases, with 15 bases spanning the gap. CDR3 nucleotide sequence: TGTGCCAGCAGACCGGACAGCGGGCTCTACGAGCAGTACTTC. Encoded protein: CASRPDSGLYEQYF. Drawing the rest from reference TRBV28 and TRBJ2-7, the complete variable domain is DVKVTQSSRYLVKRTGEKVFLECVQDMDHENMFWYRQDPGLGLRLIYFSYDVKMKEKGDIPEGYSVSREKKERFSLILESASTNQTSMYLCASRPDSGLYEQYFGPGTRLTVT.

The V call is TRBV7-3, the J call TRBJ2-7; 8 nucleotides match TRBD1. The germline gives CDR1 SGHTA, CDR2 FQGTGA. V lost 5 bases to trimming and J lost 5 bases; unmatched junction nucleotides: 11. CDR3 length equals 15 residues. Here the CDR3 reads CASSRGGAGGNEQYF. Written as DNA, the CDR3 is TGTGCCAGCAGCCGAGGAGGGGCAGGGGGCAACGAGCAGTACTTC.

In this sample, this clone turned up a few times. The chain joins TRBV2 to TRBJ2-1, with D possibly matching TRBD2 (6 bases). With 7 bases removed from V and 4 bases from J, the gap between germline ends came to 17 bases. Germline-derived CDR1 and CDR2 are SNHLY and FYNNEI. There are 15 residues in the CDR3. CDR3 coding DNA: TGTGCCAGCACTACAACGCAGGGAGGTTACAATGAGCAGTTCTTC. Translated: CASTTTQGGYNEQFF.

This clone has a handful of counts. V is TRBV5-1 and J is TRBJ1-3; D is unclear. Germline CDR1 is SGHRS and CDR2 is YFSETQ. The CDR3 loop spans 13 amino acids. V was shortened by 7 bases and J by 6 bases, with 14 bases between the two germline ends. DNA of the CDR3: TGCGCCAGCTCCATGGAGGGATCAAACACCATATATTTT. Its translation: CASSMEGSNTIYF.

V is TRBV19 and J is TRBJ1-5; no reliable D call. The CDR3 is made up of 11 amino acids. Trimming left V 3 bases short and J 5 bases short, with 2 bases between. Germline assignment: CDR1 LNHDA and CDR2 SQIVND (reference sequence). CDR3 amino acids: CASSMDQPQHF. The CDR3 coding sequence is TGTGCCAGTAGTATGGATCAGCCCCAGCATTTT.

The chain uses TRBV11-2 and TRBJ2-7; weak D call: TRBD2 (6 bases). Germline V lookup: CDR1 SGHAT, CDR2 FQNNGV. There are 16 residues in the CDR3. Trimming left V 5 bases short and J 5 bases short, with 22 bases between. The CDR3 DNA reads TGTGCCAGCAGCCCTTTGAAGCCCCTTGGAGGGAACGAGCAGTACTTC. Translating gives CASSPLKPLGGNEQYF.

A single count supports this clone. This chain joins TRBV7-2 and TRBJ2-2; D perhaps matches TRBD2 (6 bases). The CDR3 is made up of 13 amino acids. Germline loops: CDR1 SGHTA, CDR2 FQGNSA. The ends were cut back, 5 bases at V and 4 bases at J, with 8 bases in the middle. The CDR3 sequence: CASSRDFTGELFF. CDR3 coding DNA: TGTGCCAGCAGCCGGGACTTCACCGGGGAGCTGTTTTTT.

The CDR3 DNA reads TGTGCCATCAGCAGCGGAGCCTCGGGCTCGGAAGGCTACACCTTC. It specifies CAISSGASGSEGYTF. This chain connects TRBV10-3 to TRBJ1-2; the D is unclear. The length of the CDR3 is 15 residues. Germline-derived CDR1 and CDR2 are ENHRY and SYGVKD. V shed 6 bases and J shed 8 bases, with 22 bases lying between them.

The chain has TRBV18 and TRBJ1-2; 9 bases align to TRBD1. V lost 0 bases, J lost 5 bases, and 7 bases stayed unmatched. Germline V gene data show CDR1 as KGHSH and CDR2 as LQKENI. This CDR3 region has 16 residues. This CDR3 is CASSPPTGTGIYGYTF. The CDR3 DNA reads TGTGCCAGCTCACCACCAACCGGGACAGGGATATATGGCTACACCTTC. Variable domain in full (rest from reference TRBV18 and TRBJ1-2): NAGVMQNPRHLVRRRGQEARLRCSPMKGHSHVYWYRQLPEEGLKFMVYLQKENIIDESGMPKERFSAEFPKEGPSILRIQQVVRGDSAAYFCASSPPTGTGIYGYTFGSGTRLTVV.

V is TRBV11-2 and J is TRBJ1-2; D is uncertain. The CDR3 loop spans 12 amino acids. Germline CDR1 reads SGHAT; CDR2 reads FQNNGV. The V end lost 5 bases, the J end lost 2 bases, and 6 bases lay between the germline ends. CDR3 loop: CASSNRNYGYTF. The CDR3 DNA reads as TGTGCCAGCAGCAACAGAAACTATGGCTACACCTTC.

This clone was seen just once. The J gene is TRBJ2-5, the V gene TRBV5-1; D might be TRBD2 (6 bases). The ends were cut back, 0 bases at V and 4 bases at J, with 22 bases in the middle. The CDR3 contains 18 residues. CDR1 and CDR2 (germline): SGHRS, YFSETQ. The CDR3 here is CASSLGLTGVRDGETQYF. CDR3 nucleotides: TGCGCCAGCAGCTTGGGTCTGACGGGAGTCCGAGACGGAGAGACCCAGTACTTC. The full variable domain, rest sourced from reference TRBV5-1 and TRBJ2-5, is KAGVTQTPRYLIKTRGQQVTLSCSPISGHRSVSWYQQTPGQGLQFLFEYFSETQRNKGNFPGRFSGRQFSNSRSEMNVSTLELGDSALYLCASSLGLTGVRDGETQYFGPGTRLLVL.